Each of the 13 T cell receptor beta chains below was sequenced from the same sample in a study of identical twins (TCRdb year 2016). Library preparation employed 5' RACE. The instrument was an Illumina HiSeq 2000. The public reads were run again by TCRdb, first through fastp at Q25 and then through MiXCR, and only productive beta chains were kept. Every distinct CDR3 protein forms one entry, paired with its most common genes and DNA. The sample has under 350,000 distinct CDR3 sequences on record, roughly 9.8% of them singletons. About 7.1% of the sample is held by the ten biggest clonotypes. These sequences were also reported in another study, on yellow fever vaccine responses in identical twins.

The sequencing sample was made of CD8+ T cells sorted from blood. These receptors were collected from a woman in her late teens or twenties in good health.

This clonotype was seen many times. The CDR3 sequence is CASSTDSTLYNEQFF. The CDR3 coding sequence is TGTGCCAGCAGCACGGACTCCACCCTATACAATGAGCAGTTCTTC. The rearrangement joins TRBV11-2 to TRBJ2-1; TRBD2 might be the D (5 bases). Trimming removed 5 bases at V and 4 bases at J, with 15 bases between. The CDR3 contains 15 residues. Germline-derived CDR1 and CDR2 are SGHAT and FQNNGV.

V is TRBV12-3 or TRBV12-4 and J is TRBJ2-7; D perhaps matches TRBD1 (6 bases). The CDR3 sequence is 16 residues long. Trimming shortened V by 1 base and J by 3 bases, and 16 bases separated the two germline ends. The CDR3 bases are TGTGCCAGCAGTTTAGGGTTAGGGAAGGGGGTCTACGAGCAGTACTTC. Protein sequence: CASSLGLGKGVYEQYF.

V gene TRBV6-1 combines with J gene TRBJ2-7; D not certain. The germline CDR1 and CDR2 sequences are MNHNS and SASEGT. Trimming stripped 6 bases from V and 3 bases from J, with 21 bases between. This CDR3 has 16 amino acids. DNA for the CDR3: TGTGCCAGCAGGCTCCAACCCCGGGCAGGCCGCTACGAGCAGTACTTC. This encodes CASRLQPRAGRYEQYF.

The chain carries TRBV5-6 and TRBJ1-1, with 7 bases fitting TRBD1. Germline trimming cut 3 bases from V and 8 bases from J; bases unmatched to any gene: 7. CDR1 is SGHDT, CDR2 YYEEEE, per germline. The CDR3 loop spans 13 amino acids. CDR3 residues: CASSSGGQREAFF. The CDR3 region has the DNA TGTGCCAGCAGCTCAGGGGGGCAGAGAGAAGCTTTCTTT.

Only a few counts were recorded for this clonotype. The V and J genes are TRBV29-1 and TRBJ2-7, with D tentatively TRBD1 or TRBD2 (5 bases each). This CDR3 spans 14 amino acids. Per germline, CDR1 SQVTM and CDR2 ANQGSEA. Deletions cut 6 bases from V and 0 bases from J, with 15 bases between. This chain's CDR3 is CSVRFLGVSYEQYF. The CDR3, as DNA: TGCAGCGTCCGCTTCCTGGGGGTCTCCTACGAGCAGTACTTC.

This clonotype was seen at least ten times. The V gene is TRBV28, the J gene TRBJ2-1; 8 bases agree with TRBD2. Per the germline V gene, CDR1 is MDHEN and CDR2 is SYDVKM. The junction had 12 bases not matched to a gene; V was cut back by 3 bases and J by 8 bases. There are 16 residues in the CDR3. The CDR3 DNA is TGTGCCAGCAGTTTTAAAATCGTGGGACTAGTACATGAGCAGTTCTTC. Translating it yields CASSFKIVGLVHEQFF.

There are a few counts of this clonotype. This rearrangement joins TRBV15 to TRBJ2-1, with D unclear. Trimming took off 5 bases at V and 5 bases at J, with 7 bases between the two ends. The germline V gene encodes CDR1 LNHNV and CDR2 YYDKDF (reference sequence). The CDR3 contains 12 residues. The CDR3 is CATSYPHNEQFF. The DNA of the CDR3 is TGTGCCACCAGCTACCCGCACAATGAGCAGTTCTTC.

This clonotype was seen at least ten times. The CDR3 bases are TGCGCCAGCAGCTTGGGGACAGCGGTAAATCAGCCCCAGCATTTT. It is translated as CASSLGTAVNQPQHF. The J gene is TRBJ1-5, the V gene TRBV5-1; TRBD1 is a possible D gene (6 bases). V dropped 0 bases and J dropped 4 bases, with 11 bases sitting between them. Germline V gene data show CDR1 as SGHRS and CDR2 as YFSETQ. The CDR3 covers 15 residues.

This clonotype occurred a few times. The V call is TRBV20-1, the J call TRBJ2-7; D not certain. V lost 1 base and J 3 bases, leaving 10 bases between the germline ends. Germline V gene lookup returns CDR1 DFQATT and CDR2 SNEGSKA (reference sequence). CDR3 length: 13 residues. The CDR3 DNA sequence: TGCAGTGCTAGAGTGGGTGTTGACTACGAGCAGTACTTC. This translates into CSARVGVDYEQYF.

The chain joins TRBV6-1 to TRBJ2-7; perhaps TRBD2 as D (6 bases). The CDR3 spans 15 residues. Germline V gives CDR1 MNHNS, CDR2 SASEGT. V lost 5 bases and J 0 bases, leaving 14 bases between the germline ends. CDR3 region: CASSRSGPHSYEQYF. The CDR3 DNA sequence: TGTGCCAGCAGTCGGAGCGGGCCTCACTCCTACGAGCAGTACTTC.

This clonotype was observed many times. The V call is TRBV20-1, the J call TRBJ2-7; perhaps TRBD1 as D (5 bases). Germline V gene data show CDR1 as DFQATT and CDR2 as SNEGSKA (reference sequence). This CDR3 has 12 amino acids. V lost 0 bases and J lost 3, with 6 bases in between. CDR3 residues: CSARDQGYEQYF. CDR3 in DNA: TGCAGTGCTAGAGATCAGGGCTACGAGCAGTACTTC.

This clonotype has just a few counts. V is TRBV20-1 and J is TRBJ2-5; TRBD1 matches 11 bases. The trim removed 0 bases at V and 2 bases at J, leaving 8 bases unmatched. This CDR3 region has 17 residues. The germline CDR1 and CDR2 sequences are DFQATT and SNEGSKA (reference sequence). The CDR3 protein is CSARDLWTGGSQETQYF. CDR3 DNA sequence: TGCAGTGCTAGAGATTTATGGACAGGGGGCTCACAAGAGACCCAGTACTTC.

This clonotype was detected a few times. DNA of the CDR3: TGTGCCAGCAGCGATTTTGGCTACACCTTC. It is translated as CASSDFGYTF. The rearrangement links TRBV28 to TRBJ1-2, with unresolved D. V lost 6 bases, J lost 7 bases, and 6 bases lay in between. The CDR3 is made up of 10 amino acids. Germline CDR1 reads MDHEN; CDR2 reads SYDVKM.